Each of the 12 T cell receptor beta chains below was sequenced from the same sample in a study of siplizumab effects on memory and regulatory T cells. Clones were read by immunoSEQ multiplex PCR, and TCRdb kept only the in-frame ones, dropping some. The sample holds 20,000 or so clones, approximately 44% seen once. Their recognized antigens are unknown. Mixed lymphocyte reaction cells underwent about six days of coculture at 37°C. The sample taken for sequencing was CFSE-low (dividing) CD4+ T cells sorted from an allogeneic mixed lymphocyte reaction. Every receptor here comes from a human donor in good health; the cells came from an allogeneic mixed lymphocyte reaction. Some clones in this sample may be carry-over from other donors' samples.

This clone has a handful of counts. V and J are TRBV21-1 and TRBJ2-1; whether TRBD2, the table's D call, matches the DNA was not checked. TRBV21-1 is an annotated pseudogene. This CDR3 has 15 amino acids. The chain's CDR3 is CASSRYPAEDNEQFF. The CDR3 coding sequence is TGTGCCAGCAGCCGGTATCCGGCGGAAGACAATGAGCAGTTCTTC.

The V call is TRBV2, the J call TRBJ2-7; D not certain. V dropped 6 bases and J dropped 3 bases, with 6 bases sitting between them. Germline CDR1 reads SNHLY; CDR2 reads FYNNEI. The length of the CDR3 is 11 residues. The CDR3, as DNA: TGTGCCAGCAGATCTTACTACGAGCAGTACTTC. It codes for CASRSYYEQYF.

This clone was counted a few times. V gene TRBV6-5 combines with J gene TRBJ2-7, with TRBD1 matching over 10 bases. The CDR3 length is 15 residues. CDR1 is MNHEY, CDR2 SVGAGI, per germline. The J segment lost 6 bases and the V segment lost 5 bases, leaving 10 bases of the junction unmatched. The CDR3 loop reads CASSGDRGRRFEQYF. In DNA, the CDR3 is TGTGCCAGCAGTGGCGACAGGGGGCGTCGATTCGAGCAGTACTTC.

V is TRBV6-5 and J is TRBJ2-1, with 12 nucleotides matching TRBD2. Trimming at V came to 4 bases and at J to 9 bases, leaving 7 bases not matched to a gene. The CDR3 is made up of 15 amino acids. Germline CDR1 MNHEY, CDR2 SVGAGI. CDR3 coding DNA: TGTGCCAGCAGTTTCGGACTAGCGGGAATTGGTGAGCAGTTCTTC. Its protein product is CASSFGLAGIGEQFF.

This chain connects TRBV7-9 to TRBJ1-6; the D is unclear. The length of the CDR3 is 12 residues. Germline V gene lookup returns CDR1 SEHNR and CDR2 FQNEAQ (reference sequence). The germline V and J ends were trimmed by 1 base and 10 bases, with 5 bases remaining between them. For the CDR3, the DNA is TGTGCCAGCAGCTTAGTAGGATCACCCCTCCACTTT. Translated, it gives CASSLVGSPLHF.

This chain joins TRBV6-5 and TRBJ1-2; D might be TRBD1 (6 bases). The CDR3 length is 14 residues. Trimming removed 4 bases at V and 3 bases at J, with 12 bases between. Germline CDR1 is MNHEY and CDR2 is SVGAGI. This chain's CDR3 is CASSFRGLDYGYTF. CDR3 DNA sequence: TGTGCCAGCAGTTTCAGGGGTCTGGACTATGGCTACACCTTC.

The V gene is TRBV10-3, the J gene TRBJ2-3; TRBD1 matches 9 bases. The CDR3 has 14 residues. V lost 7 bases and J lost 5; bases outside the gene matches: 7. CDR1 is ENHRY, CDR2 SYGVKD, per germline. The DNA for the CDR3 is TGTGCCATCAAACCGGGACAGGGAAGAGATACGCAGTATTTT. Translation gives CAIKPGQGRDTQYF.

This clone was recorded only once. The V and J genes are TRBV9 and TRBJ1-2; D may be TRBD1 (5 bases). V shed 4 bases and J shed 4 bases, with 23 bases lying between them. CDR1 and CDR2 (germline): SGDLS, YYNGEE. This CDR3 spans 17 amino acids. The CDR3 spells CASSTRGRRGEGYGYTF. The CDR3 DNA follows: TGTGCCAGCAGCACCCGTGGTCGGAGGGGTGAAGGCTATGGCTACACCTTC.

CDR3 loop: CASRAINEKLFF. CDR3 nucleotides: TGTGCCAGCAGGGCCATTAATGAAAAACTGTTTTTT. The chain couples TRBV2 to TRBJ1-4; D remains unclear. Trimming stripped 6 bases from V and 4 bases from J, with 6 bases between. CDR1 and CDR2 from the germline V gene are SNHLY and FYNNEI. The CDR3 loop spans 12 amino acids.

This chain links TRBV18 with TRBJ1-1; D is undetermined. The V and J ends lost 2 bases and 4 bases respectively, with 11 bases between them. This CDR3 spans 14 amino acids. CDR1 and CDR2 (germline): KGHSH, LQKENI. CDR3 in DNA: TGTGCCAGCTCACCAAGGCAGCTGAGCACTGAAGCTTTCTTT. The encoded protein is CASSPRQLSTEAFF.

The chain couples TRBV6-6 to TRBJ1-2; no reliable D call. The length of the CDR3 is 12 residues. CDR1 is MNHNY and CDR2 is SVGAGI in the germline V gene (reference sequence). V was pared by 0 bases and J by 8 bases, with 7 bases between. As DNA, the CDR3 is TGTGCCAGCAGTTACTCCGTGGGGGGCTACACCTTC. It encodes CASSYSVGGYTF.

This clone counts as medium-sized. The chain uses TRBV7-3 and TRBJ2-2; 10 nucleotides match TRBD2. In germline, CDR1 is SGHTA, CDR2 FQGTGA. J lost 6 bases, V lost 4 bases, and 8 bases had no gene match. This CDR3 contains 16 residues. The CDR3 spells CASSSQSGRAAGELFF. Written as DNA, the CDR3 is TGTGCCAGCAGCTCCCAAAGCGGGAGGGCCGCCGGGGAGCTGTTTTTT.